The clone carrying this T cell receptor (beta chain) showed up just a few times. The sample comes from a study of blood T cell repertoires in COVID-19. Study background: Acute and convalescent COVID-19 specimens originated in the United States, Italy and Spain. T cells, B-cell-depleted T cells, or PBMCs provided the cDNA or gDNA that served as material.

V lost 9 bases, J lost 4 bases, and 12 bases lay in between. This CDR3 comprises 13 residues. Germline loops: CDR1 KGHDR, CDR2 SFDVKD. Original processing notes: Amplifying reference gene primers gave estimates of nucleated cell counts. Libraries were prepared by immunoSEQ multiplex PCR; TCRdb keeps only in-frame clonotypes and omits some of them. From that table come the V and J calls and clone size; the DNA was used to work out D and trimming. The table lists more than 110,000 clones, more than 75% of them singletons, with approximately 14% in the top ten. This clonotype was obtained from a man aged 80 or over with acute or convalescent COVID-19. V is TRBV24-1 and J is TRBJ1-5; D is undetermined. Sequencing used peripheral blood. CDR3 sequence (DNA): TGTGCCACCTCGTCGGAGTATAATCAGCCCCAGCATTTT. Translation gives CATSSEYNQPQHF.